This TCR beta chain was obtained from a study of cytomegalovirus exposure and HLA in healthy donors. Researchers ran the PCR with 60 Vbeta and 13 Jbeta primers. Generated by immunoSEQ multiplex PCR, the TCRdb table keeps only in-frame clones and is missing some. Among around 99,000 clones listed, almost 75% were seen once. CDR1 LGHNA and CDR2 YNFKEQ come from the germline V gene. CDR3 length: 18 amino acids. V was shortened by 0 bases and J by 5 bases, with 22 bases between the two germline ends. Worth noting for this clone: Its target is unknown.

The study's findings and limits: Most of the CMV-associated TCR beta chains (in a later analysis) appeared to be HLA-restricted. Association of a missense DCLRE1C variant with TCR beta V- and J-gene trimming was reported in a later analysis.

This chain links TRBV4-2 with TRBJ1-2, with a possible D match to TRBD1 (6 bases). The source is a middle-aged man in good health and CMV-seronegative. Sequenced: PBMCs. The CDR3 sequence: CASSQDPGARVRGYGYTF. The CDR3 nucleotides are TGTGCCAGCAGCCAAGATCCAGGGGCTAGGGTCAGAGGGTATGGCTACACCTTC.